This T cell receptor (beta chain) derives from a study of CXCR3-negative and CXCR3-positive naive CD8 T cells (dated by TCRdb to 2018 to 2020). Regarding the study in general: In total, roughly 140 million TRB reads were obtained, which works out to roughly 1.5 +/- 0.3 million reads per library. The diversity and physicochemical repertoire analyses included some 11 donors pooled from two independent experiments. The TRBV-TRBJ cluster analysis covered naive subsets from about 5 donors and memory cells from 3 donors. The study at large found these results: Surface CD5, linked to self-reactivity in mice, was comparable between naive subsets; TCR interaction strength was therefore also inferred from TRB CDR3 physicochemical properties. CXCR3 expression partially decreased after cryopreservation, so most assays used freshly isolated PBMCs. Both naive subsets had comparably high repertoire diversity, while memory CD8+ T cells had much lower repertoire diversity. Compared with CXCR3-negative naive cells, CXCR3-positive naive cells had TRB CDR3s with higher hydrophobicity (lower Kidera factor 4), lower energy, and higher strength and volume indices. Naive CXCR3-negative and CXCR3-positive cells from the same donor showed similar TRBV-TRBJ usage, whereas memory cells showed distinct patterns.

A word on this clonotype: It has no known antigen specificity.

Sequencing was carried out with a NextSeq 550. The Human TCR Profiling Kit (MiLaboratory) was used to make UMI-labeled 5' RACE TRB cDNA libraries. The full amount of extracted RNA was used for cDNA synthesis, and the full amount of resulting cDNA was used for PCR amplification. Libraries were prepared in parallel with an identical number of PCR cycles. The paper's data handling went like this. MIGEC and MiXCR extracted about 48,000 +/- 9,800 unique UMI-labeled TRB cDNA molecules per library, requiring at least two reads per UMI. On average, each library contained about 40,000 +/- 10,000 functional in-frame TRB CDR3 nucleotide clonotypes without stop codons. Diversity metrics, including normalized Shannon-Wiener and Chao1, were computed in VDJtools after downsampling to 5000 UMI-labeled TRB molecules per sample. VDJtools computed clonotype-size-weighted physicochemical properties of the central five CDR3 residues: interaction energy, strength, volume and Kidera factor 4. TCRdb reprocessed the reads; each CDR3 protein sequence makes one entry, and DNA is unavailable. Clone size and V and J calls follow TCRdb, not the original study. The table for this sample records nearly 90,000 distinct CDR3 sequences. The ten most abundant clones make up 0.75% to 0.95% of the sample.

The CDR3, cysteine through phenylalanine, is 14 amino acids long. No DNA sequence was recorded. CDR1 SGHRS and CDR2 YFSETQ were looked up in the germline V gene. For each CD8+ T cell subset, flow sorting was done in triplicate, and around 300,000 cells per subset went directly into RLT lysis buffer. To exclude memory contaminants, naive CD8+ T cells were stringently defined as CD45RO-CCR7+CD27+CD95-. Peripheral blood mononuclear cells were isolated from buffy coats by standard density gradient centrifugation. Naive CXCR3-negative and CXCR3-positive CD8+ T cells were flow-sorted on a FACSAria III. An RNeasy Mini Kit was used to extract total RNA from the sorted cells.

Sequenced sample: naive CXCR3+ CD8+ T cells from blood. The sample's cell subset or site label is to be understood as: CD45RO-CCR7+CD27+CD95- naive CD8+ T cells expressing CXCR3 (TNR3+). Here the chain combines TRBV5-1 and TRBJ2-7. This sequence was found in a human donor in good health. Some clones in this sample may be carry-over from other donors' samples. CDR3 sequence: CASSPQGLMYEQYF. Reference TRBV5-1 and TRBJ2-7 genes cover what lies past the CDR3, so the full variable domain is KAGVTQTPRYLIKTRGQQVTLSCSPISGHRSVSWYQQTPGQGLQFLFEYFSETQRNKGNFPGRFSGRQFSNSRSEMNVSTLELGDSALYLCASSPQGLMYEQYFGPGTRLTVT.